The next 9 T cell receptor beta chains were all read from a single sample in a study of regulatory T cells in long-lasting Graves disease. Noted time point: newly diagnosed GD, antithyroid drugs for less than 3 months. PBMC-extracted RNA yielded the TCR library. Assembly of TCR beta libraries relied on iRepertoire HTBI primers together with Arm-PCR of CDR3 regions. In TCRdb, the multiplex PCR reads were re-called with MiXCR into one record per CDR3 protein. The sample contains about 540,000 distinct CDR3 sequences, roughly 14% of which appear only once. These data also featured in a second study, about T cells in Graves' hyperthyroidism and ophthalmopathy.

Sequencing was performed on peripheral blood mononuclear cells (PBMCs), taken at new diagnosis, from a patient treated with antithyroid drugs. The receptors come from a man aged 25-40 years with Graves disease.

This clonotype was recorded many times. The chain recombines TRBV12-3 or TRBV12-4 with TRBJ1-2; 12 nucleotides match TRBD1. V lost 1 base to trimming and J lost 8 bases; unmatched junction nucleotides: 5. CDR3 length: 15 amino acids. The CDR3 DNA sequence: TGTGCCAGCAGTTTAGGGGACAGGGGGCTCCAGGGCTACACCTTC. Translation: CASSLGDRGLQGYTF.

This clonotype was observed many times. The genes are TRBV20-1 and TRBJ2-7; 8 bases are a match to TRBD1. Per germline, CDR1 DFQATT and CDR2 SNEGSKA (reference sequence). The CDR3 totals 13 residues. V dropped 2 bases and J dropped 6; count of bases not matched to a gene: 6. The CDR3 DNA is TGCAGTGCTAGAACACAGGGGGTCTCCGAGCAGTACTTC. The encoded protein is CSARTQGVSEQYF.

In its sample, this clonotype was seen many times. Here the CDR3 DNA reads TGCGCCAGCAGCATACGACCGGGGGGGAGCACAGATACGCAGTATTTT. Its protein product is CASSIRPGGSTDTQYF. The chain recombines TRBV5-1 with TRBJ2-3, with TRBD2 matching 8 bases. The germline V gene has CDR1 SGHRS and CDR2 YFSETQ. There are 16 residues in the CDR3. V shed 4 bases, J shed 0 bases, and the junction held 7 bases outside the gene matches.

The V call is TRBV27, the J call TRBJ2-7, with D uncertain. This CDR3 is 15 amino acids long. Per germline, CDR1 MNHEY and CDR2 SMNVEV (reference sequence). V lost 6 bases and J 5 bases, leaving 20 bases between the germline ends. The CDR3 is CASSPHYTPPHEQYF. Here the CDR3 DNA reads TGTGCCAGCAGCCCCCATTACACCCCCCCTCACGAGCAGTACTTC.

This clonotype was counted many times. V is TRBV5-1 and J is TRBJ2-1; 11 nucleotides agree with TRBD2. The V gene's germline CDR1 is SGHRS and CDR2 YFSETQ. This CDR3 spans 15 amino acids. J lost 8 bases, V lost 7 bases, and 11 bases had no gene match. The CDR3 DNA follows: TGCGCCAGCTCCTTACTAGCGGGAGTTATGGATGAGCAGTTCTTC. It codes for CASSLLAGVMDEQFF.

This clonotype was seen a handful of times. The chain uses TRBV20-1 and TRBJ1-5; D gene unclear. This CDR3 comprises 13 residues. The V end was cut by 5 bases, the J end by 7 bases, with 15 bases between. Per the germline V gene, CDR1 is DFQATT and CDR2 is SNEGSKA (reference sequence). CDR3 DNA sequence: TGCAGTGCTTCCCAAACGCGACGGCAGCCCCAGCATTTT. Protein sequence: CSASQTRRQPQHF.

This clonotype was seen at least ten times. The V gene is TRBV30, the J gene TRBJ1-1; D is perhaps TRBD1 (5 bases). V was cut by 5 bases and J by 6 bases, with 16 bases left in between. Germline lookup yields CDR1 GTSNPN and CDR2 SVGIG (reference sequence). This CDR3 has 13 residues. CDR3: CAWSMPQGAEAFF. In nucleotides, the CDR3 is TGTGCCTGGTCGATGCCCCAGGGTGCTGAAGCTTTCTTT.

Only a few counts were recorded for this clonotype. In DNA, the CDR3 is TGCGCCAGCAGCCTATCGACTAGCGCCAATCTCTACGAGCAGTACTTC. It translates to CASSLSTSANLYEQYF. This chain joins TRBV4-1 and TRBJ2-7, with 8 bases fitting TRBD2. The V and J ends lost 4 bases and 3 bases, in that order; junction bases with no gene match: 11. The germline CDR1 and CDR2 sequences are MGHRA and YSYEKL. The CDR3 totals 16 residues.

In its sample, this clonotype was seen many times. The V call is TRBV28, the J call TRBJ2-7, with TRBD2 identical over 12 bases. Trimming at V came to 6 bases and at J to 0 bases, leaving 9 bases not matched to a gene. Germline CDR1 reads MDHEN; CDR2 reads SYDVKM. CDR3 length: 17 residues. The DNA of the CDR3 is TGTGCCAGCAGGAACAAACTAGCGGGAGGACCCTCCTACGAGCAGTACTTC. It translates to CASRNKLAGGPSYEQYF.